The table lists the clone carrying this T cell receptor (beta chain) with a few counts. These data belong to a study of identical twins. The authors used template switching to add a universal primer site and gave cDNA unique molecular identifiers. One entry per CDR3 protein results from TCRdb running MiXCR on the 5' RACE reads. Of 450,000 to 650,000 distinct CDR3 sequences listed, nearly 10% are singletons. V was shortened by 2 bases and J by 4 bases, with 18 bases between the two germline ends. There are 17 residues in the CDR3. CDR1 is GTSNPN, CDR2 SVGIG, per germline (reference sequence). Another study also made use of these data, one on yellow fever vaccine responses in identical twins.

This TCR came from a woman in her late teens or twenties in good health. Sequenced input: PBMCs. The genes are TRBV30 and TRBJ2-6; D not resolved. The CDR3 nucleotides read TGTGCCTGGAGTTTGGCGGTCCCCATCTCCGGGGCCAACGTCCTGACTTTC. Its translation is CAWSLAVPISGANVLTF.